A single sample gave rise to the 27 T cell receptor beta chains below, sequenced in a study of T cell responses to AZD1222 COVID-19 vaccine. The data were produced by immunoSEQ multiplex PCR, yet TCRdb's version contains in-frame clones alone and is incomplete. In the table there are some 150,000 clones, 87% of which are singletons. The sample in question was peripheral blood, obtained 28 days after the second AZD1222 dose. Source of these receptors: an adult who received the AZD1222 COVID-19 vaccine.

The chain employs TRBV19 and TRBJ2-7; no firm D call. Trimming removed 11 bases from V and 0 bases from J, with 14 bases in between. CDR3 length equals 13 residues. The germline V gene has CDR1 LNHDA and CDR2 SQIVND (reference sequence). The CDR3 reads CASAAFNSYEQYF. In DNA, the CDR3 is TGTGCCTCGGCAGCATTCAACTCCTACGAGCAGTACTTC.

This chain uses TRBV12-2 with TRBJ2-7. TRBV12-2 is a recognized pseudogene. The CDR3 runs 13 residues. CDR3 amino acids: CASRLADLSEQYF. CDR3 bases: TGTGCAAGTCGCTTAGCGGATCTCAGCGAGCAGTACTTC.

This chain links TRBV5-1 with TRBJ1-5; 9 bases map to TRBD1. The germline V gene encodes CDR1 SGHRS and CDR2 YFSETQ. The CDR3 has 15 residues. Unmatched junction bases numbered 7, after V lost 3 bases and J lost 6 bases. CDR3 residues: CASSSTGGAGQPQHF. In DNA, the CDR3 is TGCGCCAGCAGCTCAACAGGGGGCGCGGGTCAGCCCCAGCATTTT.

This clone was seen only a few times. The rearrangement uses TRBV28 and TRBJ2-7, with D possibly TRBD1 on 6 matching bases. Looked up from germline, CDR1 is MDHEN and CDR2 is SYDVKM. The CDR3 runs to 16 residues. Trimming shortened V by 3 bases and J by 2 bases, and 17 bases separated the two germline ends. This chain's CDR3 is CASSFWGRRSTYEQYF. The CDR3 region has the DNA TGTGCCAGCAGTTTTTGGGGGCGTAGGTCCACCTACGAGCAGTACTTC.

The CDR3 protein is CATSDFSGQGAKRERPPTGELFF. The CDR3 DNA reads as TGTGCCACCAGTGATTTTTCGGGACAGGGGGCCAAGAGGGAGCGGCCCCCAACCGGGGAGCTGTTTTTT. The V gene is TRBV24-1, the J gene TRBJ2-2; 12 bases are shared with TRBD1. Germline trimming cut 1 base from V and 5 bases from J; bases unmatched to any gene: 22. Germline CDR1 KGHDR, CDR2 SFDVKD. This CDR3 contains 23 residues.

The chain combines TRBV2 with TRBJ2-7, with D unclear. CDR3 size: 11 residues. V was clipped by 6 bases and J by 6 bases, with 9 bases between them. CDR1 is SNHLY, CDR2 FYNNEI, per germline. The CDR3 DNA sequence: TGTGCCAGCAGCTTTTCCGGCGAGCAGTACTTC. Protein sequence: CASSFSGEQYF. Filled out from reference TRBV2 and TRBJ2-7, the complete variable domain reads EPEVTQTPSHQVTQMGQEVILRCVPISNHLYFYWYRQILGQKVEFLVSFYNNEISEKSEIFDDQFSVERPDGSNFTLKIRSTKLEDSAMYFCASSFSGEQYFGPGTRLTVT.

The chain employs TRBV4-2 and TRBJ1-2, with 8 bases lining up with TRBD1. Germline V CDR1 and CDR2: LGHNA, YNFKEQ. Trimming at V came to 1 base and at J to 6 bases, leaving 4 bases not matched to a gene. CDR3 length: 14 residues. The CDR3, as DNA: TGTGCCAGCAGCCAAGCGGGACAGGTTGATGGCTACACCTTC. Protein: CASSQAGQVDGYTF.

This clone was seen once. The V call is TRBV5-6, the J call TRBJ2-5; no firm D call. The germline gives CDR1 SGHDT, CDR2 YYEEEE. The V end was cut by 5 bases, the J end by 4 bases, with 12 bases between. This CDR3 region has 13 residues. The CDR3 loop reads CASRPQLIETQYF. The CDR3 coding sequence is TGTGCCAGCAGGCCCCAGCTGATAGAGACCCAGTACTTC.

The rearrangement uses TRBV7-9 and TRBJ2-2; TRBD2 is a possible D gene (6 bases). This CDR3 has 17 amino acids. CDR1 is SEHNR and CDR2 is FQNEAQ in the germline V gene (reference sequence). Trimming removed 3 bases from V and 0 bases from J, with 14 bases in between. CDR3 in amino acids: CASSFPVGTSNTGELFF. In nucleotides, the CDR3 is TGTGCCAGCAGCTTCCCTGTAGGGACTTCGAACACCGGGGAGCTGTTTTTT.

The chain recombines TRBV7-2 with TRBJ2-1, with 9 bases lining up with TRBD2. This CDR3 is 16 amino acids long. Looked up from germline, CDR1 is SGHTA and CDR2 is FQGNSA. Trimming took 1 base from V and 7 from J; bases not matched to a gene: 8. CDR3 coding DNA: TGTGCCAGCAGCTTAGGCGGGAGGGCTCGGGGAAATGAGCAGTTCTTC. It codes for CASSLGGRARGNEQFF.

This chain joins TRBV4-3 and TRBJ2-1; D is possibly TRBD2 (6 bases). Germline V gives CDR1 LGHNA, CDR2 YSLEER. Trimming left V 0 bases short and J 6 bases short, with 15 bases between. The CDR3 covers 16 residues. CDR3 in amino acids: CASSQDFGGPGNEQFF. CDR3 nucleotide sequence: TGCGCCAGCAGCCAAGATTTCGGAGGGCCGGGCAATGAGCAGTTCTTC.

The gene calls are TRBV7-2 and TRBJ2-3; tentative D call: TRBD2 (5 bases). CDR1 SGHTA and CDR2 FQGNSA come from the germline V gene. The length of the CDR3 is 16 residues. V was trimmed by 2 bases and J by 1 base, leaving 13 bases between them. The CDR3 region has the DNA TGTGCCAGCAGCTTATTAGGCGTCGGGGGCACAGATACGCAGTATTTT. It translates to CASSLLGVGGTDTQYF.

CDR3 sequence (DNA): TGTGCCAGCAGCAAACCCGTGACAAAGCTCTACGAGCAGTACTTC. Its translation is CASSKPVTKLYEQYF. This chain connects TRBV21-1 to TRBJ2-7; TRBD1 reflects the table's D call only, with no check against the DNA. TRBV21-1 is a recognized pseudogene. The CDR3 extends over 15 amino acids.

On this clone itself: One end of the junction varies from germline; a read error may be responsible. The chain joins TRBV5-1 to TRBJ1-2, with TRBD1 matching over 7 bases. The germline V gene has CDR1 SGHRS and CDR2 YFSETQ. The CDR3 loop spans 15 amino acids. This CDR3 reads CASSLAGATGNGYIF. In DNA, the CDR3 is TGCGCCAGCAGCTTGGCGGGAGCGACAGGGAATGGCTACATCTTC.

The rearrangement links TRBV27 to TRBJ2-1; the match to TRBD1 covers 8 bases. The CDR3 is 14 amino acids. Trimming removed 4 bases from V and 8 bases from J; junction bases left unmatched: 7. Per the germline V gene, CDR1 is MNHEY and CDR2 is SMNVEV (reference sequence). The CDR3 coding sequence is TGTGCCAGCAGTTACCGACAGGGGCGGGATGAGCAGTTCTTC. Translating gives CASSYRQGRDEQFF.

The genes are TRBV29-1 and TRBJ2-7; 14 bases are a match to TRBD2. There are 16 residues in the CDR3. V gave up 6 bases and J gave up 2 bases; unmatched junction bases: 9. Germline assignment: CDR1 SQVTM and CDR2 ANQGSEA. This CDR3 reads CSVGGLAGAPPYEQYF. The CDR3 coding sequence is TGCAGCGTGGGGGGACTAGCGGGAGCCCCCCCCTACGAGCAGTACTTC.

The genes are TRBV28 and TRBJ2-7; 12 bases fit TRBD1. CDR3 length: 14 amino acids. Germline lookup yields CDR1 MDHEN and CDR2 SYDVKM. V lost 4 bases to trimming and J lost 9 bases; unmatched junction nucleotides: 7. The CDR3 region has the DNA TGTGCCAGCAGTTCTGCGGGACAGGGGGCGGGGCAGTACTTC. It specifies CASSSAGQGAGQYF.

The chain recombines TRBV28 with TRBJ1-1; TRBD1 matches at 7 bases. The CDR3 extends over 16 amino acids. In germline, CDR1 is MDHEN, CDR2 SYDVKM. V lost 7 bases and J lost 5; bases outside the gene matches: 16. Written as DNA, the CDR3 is TGTGCCAGCACCCTAACTCAGGGGGGGCGTCGGACTGAAGCTTTCTTT. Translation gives CASTLTQGGRRTEAFF. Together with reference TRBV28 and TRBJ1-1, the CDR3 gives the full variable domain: DVKVTQSSRYLVKRTGEKVFLECVQDMDHENMFWYRQDPGLGLRLIYFSYDVKMKEKGDIPEGYSVSREKKERFSLILESASTNQTSMYLCASTLTQGGRRTEAFFGQGTRLTVV.

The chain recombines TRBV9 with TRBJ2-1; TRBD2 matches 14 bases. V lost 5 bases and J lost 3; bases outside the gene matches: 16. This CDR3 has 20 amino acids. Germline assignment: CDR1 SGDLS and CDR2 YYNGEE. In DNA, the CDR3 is TGTGCCAGCAGTCGAAGCCCGGGACAGGGACTAGCGGGGGTCTACAATGAGCAGTTCTTC. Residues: CASSRSPGQGLAGVYNEQFF.

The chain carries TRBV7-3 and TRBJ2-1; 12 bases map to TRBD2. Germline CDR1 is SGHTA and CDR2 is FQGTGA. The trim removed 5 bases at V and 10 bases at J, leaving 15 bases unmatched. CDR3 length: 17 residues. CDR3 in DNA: TGTGCCAGCAGCCCGGGCCCTCGACTAGCGGGAGTATGGGAGCAGTTCTTC. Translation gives CASSPGPRLAGVWEQFF.

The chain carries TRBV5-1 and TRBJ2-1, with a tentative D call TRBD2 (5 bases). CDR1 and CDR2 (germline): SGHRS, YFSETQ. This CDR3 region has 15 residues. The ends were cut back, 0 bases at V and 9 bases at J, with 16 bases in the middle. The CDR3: CASSLAASKLGEQFF. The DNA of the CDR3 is TGCGCCAGCAGCTTGGCAGCTAGCAAACTGGGTGAGCAGTTCTTC.

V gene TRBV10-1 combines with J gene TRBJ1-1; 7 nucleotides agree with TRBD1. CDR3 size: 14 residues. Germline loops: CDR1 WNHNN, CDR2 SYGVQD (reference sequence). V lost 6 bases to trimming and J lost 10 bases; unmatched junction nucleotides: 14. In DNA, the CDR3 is TGCGCCAGCAGGCCATCAGGGGGACCACGCCGAGCTTTCTTT. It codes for CASRPSGGPRRAFF.

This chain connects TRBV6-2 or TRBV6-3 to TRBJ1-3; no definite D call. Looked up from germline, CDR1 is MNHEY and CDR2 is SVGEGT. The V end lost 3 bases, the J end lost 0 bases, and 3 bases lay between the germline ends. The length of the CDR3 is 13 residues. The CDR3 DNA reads TGTGCCAGCAGTTATACCTCTGGAAACACCATATATTTT. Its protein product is CASSYTSGNTIYF.

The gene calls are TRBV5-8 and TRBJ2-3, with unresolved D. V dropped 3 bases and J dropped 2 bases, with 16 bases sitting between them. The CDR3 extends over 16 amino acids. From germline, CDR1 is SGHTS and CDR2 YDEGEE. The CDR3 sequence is CASSSPLAEHTDTQYF. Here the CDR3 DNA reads TGTGCCAGCAGCTCACCCCTGGCGGAGCACACAGATACGCAGTATTTT.

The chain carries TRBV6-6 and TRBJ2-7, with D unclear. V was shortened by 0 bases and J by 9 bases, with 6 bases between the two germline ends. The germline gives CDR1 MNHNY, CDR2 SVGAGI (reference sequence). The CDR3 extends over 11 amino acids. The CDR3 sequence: CASSYSYTQYF. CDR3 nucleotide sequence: TGTGCCAGCAGTTACTCGTACACGCAGTACTTC.

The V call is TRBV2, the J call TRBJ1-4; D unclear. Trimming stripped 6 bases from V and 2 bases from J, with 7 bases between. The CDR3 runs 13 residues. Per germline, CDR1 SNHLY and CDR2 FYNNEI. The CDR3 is CASRGATNEKLFF. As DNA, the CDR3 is TGTGCCAGCAGAGGAGCGACTAATGAAAAACTGTTTTTT.

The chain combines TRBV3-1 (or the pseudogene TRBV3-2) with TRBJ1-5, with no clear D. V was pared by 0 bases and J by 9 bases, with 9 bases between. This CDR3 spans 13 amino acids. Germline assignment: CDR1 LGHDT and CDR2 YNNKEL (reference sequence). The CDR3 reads CASSQDPERPQHF. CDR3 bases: TGTGCCAGCAGCCAAGACCCCGAAAGGCCCCAGCATTTT.